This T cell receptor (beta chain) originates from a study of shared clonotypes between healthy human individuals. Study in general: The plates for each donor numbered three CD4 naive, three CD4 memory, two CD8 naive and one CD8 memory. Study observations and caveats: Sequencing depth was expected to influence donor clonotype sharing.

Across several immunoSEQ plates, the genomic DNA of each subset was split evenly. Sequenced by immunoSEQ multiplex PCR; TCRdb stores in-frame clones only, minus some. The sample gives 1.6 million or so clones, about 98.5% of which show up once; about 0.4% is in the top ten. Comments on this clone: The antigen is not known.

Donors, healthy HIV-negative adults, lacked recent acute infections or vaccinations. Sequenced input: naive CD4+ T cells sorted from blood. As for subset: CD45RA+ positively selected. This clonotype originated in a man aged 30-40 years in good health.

The CDR3 protein is CASSYGLAHNNEQFF. The CDR3 DNA reads as TGTGCCAGCAGTTACGGCCTAGCGCATAACAATGAGCAGTTCTTC. The chain has TRBV6-5 and TRBJ2-1; D might be TRBD2 (6 bases). Germline V gene data show CDR1 as MNHEY and CDR2 as SVGAGI. This CDR3 has 15 amino acids. V lost 2 bases, J lost 5 bases, and 13 bases lay in between.